The present entry profiles one TCR beta chain with its context. This sample was included in a study of blood T cell repertoires in COVID-19. Study-level information: Samples taken during acute and convalescent COVID-19 were collected in the United States, Italy and Spain. The cDNA or gDNA used as material had been derived from T cells, B-cell-depleted T cells, or PBMCs.

In the authors' methods: Reference gene primer amplification gave nucleated cell count estimates. Method: immunoSEQ multiplex PCR; TCRdb's copy keeps in-frame clones and lacks some. V and J calls and clone size come straight from that table; D and trimming were deduced from the DNA. The top ten hold roughly an eighth of the sample, which has 65,000 to 95,000 clones, roughly 90% seen once. Per germline, CDR1 SGHNT and CDR2 YYREEE (reference sequence). V was pared by 2 bases and J by 0 bases, with 8 bases between. CDR3 length: 15 amino acids. This chain uses TRBV5-4 with TRBJ1-4; no reliable D call. This sequence originates from an older man with active or convalescent COVID-19. Sequenced input: peripheral blood. This chain's CDR3 is CASSFDYATNEKLFF. The CDR3 coding sequence is TGTGCCAGCAGCTTTGACTACGCAACTAATGAAAAACTGTTTTTT.